This TCR beta chain is drawn from a study of T cell responses to AZD1222 COVID-19 vaccine. Study-wide points: In a largely white British group with more females than males, clonal diversity was possibly underestimated.

V was pared by 4 bases and J by 9 bases, with 13 bases of the junction left unmatched. Germline assignment: CDR1 MDHEN and CDR2 SYDVKM. The CDR3 runs to 15 residues. A note on this clone: Its cognate antigen is unknown.

The protocol was immunoSEQ multiplex PCR, while the TCRdb copy is restricted to in-frame clones and leaves out a portion. The sample lists more than 95,000 clones, approximately 90% seen once, with roughly 3.8% in the top ten. This clonotype originated in an adult who received the AZD1222 COVID-19 vaccine. The sample in question was peripheral blood, obtained 28 days after the second AZD1222 dose. The chain combines TRBV28 with TRBJ2-5; the match to TRBD2 covers 8 bases. CDR3 protein: CASSSTDLTGRAQYF. CDR3 nucleotide sequence: TGTGCCAGCAGTTCTACCGACCTGACCGGGAGGGCCCAGTACTTC.